This T cell receptor (beta chain) was retrieved from a study of blood T cell repertoires in COVID-19. Profiled with immunoSEQ multiplex PCR; TCRdb holds only in-frame clones, not every one. The sample consists of some 120,000 clones, 90% of them appearing once. CDR1 and CDR2 (germline): GTSNPN, SVGIG (reference sequence). The length of the CDR3 is 17 residues. With 2 bases removed from V and 2 bases from J, the gap between germline ends came to 19 bases. V and J are TRBV30 and TRBJ1-3; no definite D call. The specimen sequenced was peripheral blood. This receptor was taken from a man in his fifties or sixties with COVID-19, enrolled during active disease. CDR3 in amino acids: CAWSPGAFITTGNTIYF. CDR3 bases: TGTGCCTGGAGTCCCGGTGCGTTTATCACGACTGGAAACACCATATATTTT.